The sample holds a few counts of the clone carrying this TCR beta chain. The antigen remains unidentified. RNA transcripts provided the source from which TCR beta CDR3 regions were amplified. The HTBI primer set drove a first-round RT-PCR of the TCR CDR3. TCRdb fed the multiplex PCR reads into MiXCR, producing one record per CDR3 protein. This sample carries 300,000 to 450,000 distinct CDR3 sequences, approximately 15% of them seen once, and the ten largest clones take roughly 11%. These data come from a study of T cells in Graves' hyperthyroidism and ophthalmopathy. The study's findings and limits: Most thyroid clonotypes expanded above 0.001 appeared in blood too.

V dropped 2 bases and J dropped 7; count of bases not matched to a gene: 12. Germline V CDR1 and CDR2: SGHRS, YFSETQ. This CDR3 is built from 17 residues. This clonotype was sampled from a woman aged 60-75 years with Graves' hyperthyroidism. The V gene is TRBV5-1, the J gene TRBJ2-5; TRBD1 aligns across 12 bases. Sequencing was performed on blood. The CDR3: CASSFRPGTGGAGTQYF. Here the CDR3 DNA reads TGCGCCAGCAGCTTCCGGCCCGGGACAGGGGGCGCAGGGACCCAGTACTTC. The full variable domain, rest sourced from reference TRBV5-1 and TRBJ2-5, is KAGVTQTPRYLIKTRGQQVTLSCSPISGHRSVSWYQQTPGQGLQFLFEYFSETQRNKGNFPGRFSGRQFSNSRSEMNVSTLELGDSALYLCASSFRPGTGGAGTQYFGPGTRLLVL.